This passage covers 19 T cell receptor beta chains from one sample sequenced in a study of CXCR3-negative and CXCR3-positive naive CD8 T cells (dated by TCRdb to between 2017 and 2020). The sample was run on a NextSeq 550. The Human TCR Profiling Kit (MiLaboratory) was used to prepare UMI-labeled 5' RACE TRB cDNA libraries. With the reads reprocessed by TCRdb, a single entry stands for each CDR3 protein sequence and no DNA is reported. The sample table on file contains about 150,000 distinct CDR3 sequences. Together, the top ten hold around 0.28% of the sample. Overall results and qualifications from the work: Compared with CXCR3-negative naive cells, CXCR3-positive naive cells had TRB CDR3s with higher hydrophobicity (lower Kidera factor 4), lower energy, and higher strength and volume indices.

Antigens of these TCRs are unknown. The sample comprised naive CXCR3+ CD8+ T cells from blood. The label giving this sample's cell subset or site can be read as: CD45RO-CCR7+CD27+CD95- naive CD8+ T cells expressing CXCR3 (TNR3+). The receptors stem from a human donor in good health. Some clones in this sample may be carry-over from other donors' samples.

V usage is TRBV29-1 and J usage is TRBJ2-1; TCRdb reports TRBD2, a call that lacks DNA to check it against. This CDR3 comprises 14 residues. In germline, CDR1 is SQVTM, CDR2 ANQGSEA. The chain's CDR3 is CSVSGSDRSNEQFF.

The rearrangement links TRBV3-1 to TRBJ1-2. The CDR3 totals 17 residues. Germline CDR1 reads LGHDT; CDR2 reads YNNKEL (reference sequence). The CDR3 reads CASSQAAKVGRDRGYTF.

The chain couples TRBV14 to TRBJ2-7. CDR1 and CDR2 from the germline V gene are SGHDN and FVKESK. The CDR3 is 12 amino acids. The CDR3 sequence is CASSPDRGEQYF.

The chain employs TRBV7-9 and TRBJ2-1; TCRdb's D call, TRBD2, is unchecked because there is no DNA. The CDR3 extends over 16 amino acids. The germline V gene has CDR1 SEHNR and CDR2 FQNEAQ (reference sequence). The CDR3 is CASSHPTSGGRNEQFF.

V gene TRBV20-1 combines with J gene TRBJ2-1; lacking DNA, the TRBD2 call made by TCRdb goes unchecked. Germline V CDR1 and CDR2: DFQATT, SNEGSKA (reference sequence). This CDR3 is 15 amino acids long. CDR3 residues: CSARDEREGLNEQFF.

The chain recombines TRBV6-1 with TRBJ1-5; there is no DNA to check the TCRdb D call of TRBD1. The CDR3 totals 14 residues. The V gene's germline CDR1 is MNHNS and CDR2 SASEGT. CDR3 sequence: CASSTDRGYQPQHF.

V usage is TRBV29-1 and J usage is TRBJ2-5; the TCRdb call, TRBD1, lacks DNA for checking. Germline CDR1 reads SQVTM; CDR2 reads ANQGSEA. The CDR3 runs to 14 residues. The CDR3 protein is CSVEETGRQETQYF.

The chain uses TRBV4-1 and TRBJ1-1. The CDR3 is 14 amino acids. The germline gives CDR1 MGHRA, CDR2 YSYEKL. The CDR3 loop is CASSQESNYPEAFF.

The CDR3 is CASSFRDRVAYEQYF. This chain uses TRBV7-8 with TRBJ2-7; absent DNA, TCRdb's TRBD1 call cannot be checked. Germline V gene sequence: CDR1 SGHVS, CDR2 FQNEAQ. This CDR3 contains 15 residues.

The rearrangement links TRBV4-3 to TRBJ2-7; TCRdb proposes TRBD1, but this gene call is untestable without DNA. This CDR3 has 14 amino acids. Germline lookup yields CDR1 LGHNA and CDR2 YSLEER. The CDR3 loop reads CASSQDAGGYEQYF.

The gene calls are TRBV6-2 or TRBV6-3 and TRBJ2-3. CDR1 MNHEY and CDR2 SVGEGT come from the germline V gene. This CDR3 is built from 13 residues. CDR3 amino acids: CASSYSSTDTQYF.

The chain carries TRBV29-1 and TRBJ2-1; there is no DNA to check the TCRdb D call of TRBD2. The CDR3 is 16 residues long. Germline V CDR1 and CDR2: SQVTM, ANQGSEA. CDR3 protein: CSVAETGTSAYNEQFF.

Here the CDR3 reads CASSLVGGSEQYF. This chain joins TRBV7-9 and TRBJ2-7; the D gene TCRdb calls, TRBD1, cannot be checked with no DNA. CDR3 length: 13 residues. The germline V gene has CDR1 SEHNR and CDR2 FQNEAQ (reference sequence). The variable domain in full, with the rest retrieved from reference TRBV7-9 and TRBJ2-7, is DTGVSQNPRHKITKRGQNVTFRCDPISEHNRLYWYRQTLGQGPEFLTYFQNEAQLEKSRLLSDRFSAERPKGSFSTLEIQRTEQGDSAMYLCASSLVGGSEQYFGPGTRLTVT.

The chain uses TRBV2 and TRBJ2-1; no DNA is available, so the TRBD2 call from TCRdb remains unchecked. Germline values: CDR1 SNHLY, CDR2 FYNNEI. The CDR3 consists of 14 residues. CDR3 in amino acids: CASSERPGSNEQFF.

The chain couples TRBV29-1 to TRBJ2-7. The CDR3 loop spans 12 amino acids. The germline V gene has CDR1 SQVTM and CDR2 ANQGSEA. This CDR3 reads CSVEDQGAEQYF.

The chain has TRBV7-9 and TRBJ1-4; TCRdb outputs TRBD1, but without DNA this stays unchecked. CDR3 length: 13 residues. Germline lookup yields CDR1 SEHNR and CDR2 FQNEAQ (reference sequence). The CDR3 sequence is CASSLDRDEKLFF. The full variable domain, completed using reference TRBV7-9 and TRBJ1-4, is DTGVSQNPRHKITKRGQNVTFRCDPISEHNRLYWYRQTLGQGPEFLTYFQNEAQLEKSRLLSDRFSAERPKGSFSTLEIQRTEQGDSAMYLCASSLDRDEKLFFGSGTQLSVL.

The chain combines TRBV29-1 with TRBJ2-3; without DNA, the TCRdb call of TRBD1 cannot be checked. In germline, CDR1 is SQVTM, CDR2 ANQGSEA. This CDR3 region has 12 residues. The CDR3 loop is CSVPRGSDTQYF.

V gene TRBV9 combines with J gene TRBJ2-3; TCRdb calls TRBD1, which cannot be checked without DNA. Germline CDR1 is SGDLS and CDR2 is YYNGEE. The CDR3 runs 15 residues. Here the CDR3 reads CASSGGQSPSDTQYF.

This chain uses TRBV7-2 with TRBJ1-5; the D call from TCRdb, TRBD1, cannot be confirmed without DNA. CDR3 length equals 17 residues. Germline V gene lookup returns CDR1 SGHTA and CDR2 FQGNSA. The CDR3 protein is CASSSPGTANANQPQHF.